One sample yielded the 3 T cell receptor beta chains listed below, sequenced in a study of T cell repertoires in cytomegalovirus infection (dated by TCRdb to the late 2010s). The sample's treatment or condition label is to be understood as: in vitro stimulation with specific CMV peptide epitopes to enrich CMV-specific T cells. Reads for this sample came from an Illumina HiSeq 1500. The public reads were quality trimmed at Q25 with fastp and then assembled into clones with MiXCR by TCRdb, keeping productive beta chains. Rows with one shared CDR3 protein collapse into an entry with the most common genes and DNA. The sample has approximately 910,000 distinct CDR3 sequences on record, around a third of them singletons. The ten largest clones add up to over 12% of the sample. Their antigen targets remain unknown. The source was cultured CD8+ T cells from PBMCs, collected from culture after CMV antigen stimulation. These receptor sequences come from a human donor in good health (CMV status not recorded). Some clones in this sample may be carry-over from other donors' samples.

This chain connects TRBV7-6 to TRBJ1-1; no reliable D call. Looked up from germline, CDR1 is SGHVS and CDR2 is FNYEAQ. CDR3 length equals 14 residues. The V end lost 6 bases, the J end lost 1 base, and 12 bases lay between the germline ends. The CDR3 protein is CASSHGEENTEAFF. In DNA, the CDR3 is TGTGCCAGCAGTCACGGGGAGGAGAACACTGAAGCTTTCTTT.

The chain combines TRBV12-3 or TRBV12-4 with TRBJ2-7; 9 bases map to TRBD1. The CDR3 sequence is 16 residues long. Trimming at V came to 6 bases and at J to 4 bases, leaving 13 bases not matched to a gene. In DNA form, the CDR3 reads TGTGCCAGCAGCGAGAGCTTGGGACAGGGTTTTTACGAGCAGTACTTC. It specifies CASSESLGQGFYEQYF.

Worth noting for this clonotype: This may arise from a read error, as a much more abundant clone is one base away. J is TRBJ2-1 and V is TRBV7-6; D not certain. CDR3 length: 14 amino acids. Germline V gene sequence: CDR1 SGHVS, CDR2 FNYEAQ. CDR3 nucleotides: TGTGTCAGCAGCTTAGCCCACCCGAACAATGAGCAGTTCTTC. Protein product: CVSSLAHPNNEQFF.